The clone carrying this TCR beta chain was seen more than once but under ten times. This sample was included in a study of response to subunit inactivated influenza vaccine. The germline V gene has CDR1 MNHEY and CDR2 SVGEGT. The CDR3 extends over 11 amino acids. The V gene lost 2 bases and the J gene lost 10 bases, with 8 bases spanning the gap. TCRdb reprocessed the RT-PCR reads with MiXCR, giving one entry per CDR3 protein. Of 560,000 or so distinct CDR3 sequences listed, roughly 8.2% are singletons. V and J are TRBV6-2 or TRBV6-3 and TRBJ1-2; D call uncertain. The clonotype originates from a man aged 50 to 69 who received an inactivated influenza vaccine. This specimen consisted of PBMCs from blood, obtained about 23 months after vaccination. Here the CDR3 DNA reads TGTGCCAGCAGTTACGCGAGGGACTACACCTTC. It encodes CASSYARDYTF.